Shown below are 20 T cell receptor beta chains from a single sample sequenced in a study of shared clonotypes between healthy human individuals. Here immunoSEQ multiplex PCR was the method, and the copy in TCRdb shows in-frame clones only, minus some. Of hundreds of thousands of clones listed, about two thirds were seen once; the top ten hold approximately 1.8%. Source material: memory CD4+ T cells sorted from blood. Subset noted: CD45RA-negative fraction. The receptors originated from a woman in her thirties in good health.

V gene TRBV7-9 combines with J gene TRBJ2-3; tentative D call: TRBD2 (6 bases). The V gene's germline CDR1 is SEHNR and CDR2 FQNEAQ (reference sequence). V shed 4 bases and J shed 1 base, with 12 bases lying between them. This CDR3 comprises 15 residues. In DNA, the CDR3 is TGTGCCAGCAGCTATCGGGACTCCCGCACAGATACGCAGTATTTT. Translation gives CASSYRDSRTDTQYF.

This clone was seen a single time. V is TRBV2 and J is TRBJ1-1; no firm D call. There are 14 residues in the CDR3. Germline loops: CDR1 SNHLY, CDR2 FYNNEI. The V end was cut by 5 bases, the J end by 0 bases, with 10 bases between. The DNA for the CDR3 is TGTGCCAGCAGTCGTGAGTTCATGAACACTGAAGCTTTCTTT. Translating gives CASSREFMNTEAFF. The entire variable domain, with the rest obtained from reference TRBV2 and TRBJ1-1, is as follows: EPEVTQTPSHQVTQMGQEVILRCVPISNHLYFYWYRQILGQKVEFLVSFYNNEISEKSEIFDDQFSVERPDGSNFTLKIRSTKLEDSAMYFCASSREFMNTEAFFGQGTRLTVV.

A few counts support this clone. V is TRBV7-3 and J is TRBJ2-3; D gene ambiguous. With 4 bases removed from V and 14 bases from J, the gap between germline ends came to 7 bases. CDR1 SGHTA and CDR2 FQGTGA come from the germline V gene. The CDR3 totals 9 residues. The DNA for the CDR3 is TGTGCCAGCAGCTCCCCCTGGTATTTT. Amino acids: CASSSPWYF.

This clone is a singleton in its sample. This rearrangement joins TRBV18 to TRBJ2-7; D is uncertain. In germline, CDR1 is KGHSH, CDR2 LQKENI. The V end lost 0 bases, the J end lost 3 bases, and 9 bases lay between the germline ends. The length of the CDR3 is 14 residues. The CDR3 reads CASSPPVGIYEQYF. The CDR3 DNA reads TGTGCCAGCTCACCACCTGTGGGAATCTACGAGCAGTACTTC.

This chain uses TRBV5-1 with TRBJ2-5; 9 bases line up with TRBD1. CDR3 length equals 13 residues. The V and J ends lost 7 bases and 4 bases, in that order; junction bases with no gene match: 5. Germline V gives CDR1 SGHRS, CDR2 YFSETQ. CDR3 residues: CASRDRVIETQYF. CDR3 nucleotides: TGCGCCAGCCGGGACAGGGTGATAGAGACCCAGTACTTC.

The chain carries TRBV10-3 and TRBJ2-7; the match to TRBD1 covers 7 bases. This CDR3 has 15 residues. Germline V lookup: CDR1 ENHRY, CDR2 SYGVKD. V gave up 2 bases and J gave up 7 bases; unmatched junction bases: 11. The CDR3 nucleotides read TGTGCCATCAGTGAGCGGACAGGAGGCGTGGAAGAGCAGTACTTC. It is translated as CAISERTGGVEEQYF.

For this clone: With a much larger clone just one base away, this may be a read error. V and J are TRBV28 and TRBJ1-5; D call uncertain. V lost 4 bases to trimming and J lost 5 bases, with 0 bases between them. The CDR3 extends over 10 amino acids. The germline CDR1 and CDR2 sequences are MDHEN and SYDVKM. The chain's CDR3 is CASSYQPQHF. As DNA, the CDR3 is TGTGCCAGCAGTTATCAGCCCCAGCATTTT.

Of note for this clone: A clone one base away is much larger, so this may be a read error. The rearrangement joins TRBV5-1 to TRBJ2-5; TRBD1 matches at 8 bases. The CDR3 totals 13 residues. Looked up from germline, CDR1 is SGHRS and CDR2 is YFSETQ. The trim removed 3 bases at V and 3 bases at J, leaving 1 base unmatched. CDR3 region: CASSSQGEETQYF. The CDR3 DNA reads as TGCGCCAGCAGCTCACAGGGGGAAGAGACCCAGTACTTC.

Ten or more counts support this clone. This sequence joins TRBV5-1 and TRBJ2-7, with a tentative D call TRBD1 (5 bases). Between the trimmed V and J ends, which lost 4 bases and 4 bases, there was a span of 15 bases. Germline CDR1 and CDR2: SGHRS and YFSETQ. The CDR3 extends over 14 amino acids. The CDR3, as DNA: TGCGCCAGCAGCCCGTCGAACAGGCTTTACGAGCAGTACTTC. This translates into CASSPSNRLYEQYF.

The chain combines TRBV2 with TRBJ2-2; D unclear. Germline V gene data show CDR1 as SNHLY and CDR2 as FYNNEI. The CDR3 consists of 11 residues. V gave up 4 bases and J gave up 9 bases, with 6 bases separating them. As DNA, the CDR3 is TGTGCCAGCAGTGTGACCCGGGAGCTGTTTTTT. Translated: CASSVTRELFF.

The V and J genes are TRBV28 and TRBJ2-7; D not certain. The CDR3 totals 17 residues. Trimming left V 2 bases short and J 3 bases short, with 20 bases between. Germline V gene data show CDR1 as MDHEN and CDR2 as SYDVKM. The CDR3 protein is CASSLMGLRISYYEQYF. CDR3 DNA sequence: TGTGCCAGCAGTTTAATGGGCTTGCGAATAAGTTACTACGAGCAGTACTTC.

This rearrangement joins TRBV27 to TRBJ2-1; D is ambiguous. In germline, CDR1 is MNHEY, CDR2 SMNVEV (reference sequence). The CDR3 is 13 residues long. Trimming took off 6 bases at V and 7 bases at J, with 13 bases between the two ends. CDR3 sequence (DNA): TGTGCCAGCAGACCGTACGATACGAATGAGCAGTTCTTC. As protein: CASRPYDTNEQFF.

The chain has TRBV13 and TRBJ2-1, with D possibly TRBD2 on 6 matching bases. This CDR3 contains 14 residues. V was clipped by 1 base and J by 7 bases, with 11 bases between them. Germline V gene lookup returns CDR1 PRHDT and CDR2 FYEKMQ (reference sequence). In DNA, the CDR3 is TGTGCCAGCAGCTTAGAGGGAGGTACGAATGAGCAGTTCTTC. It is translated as CASSLEGGTNEQFF.

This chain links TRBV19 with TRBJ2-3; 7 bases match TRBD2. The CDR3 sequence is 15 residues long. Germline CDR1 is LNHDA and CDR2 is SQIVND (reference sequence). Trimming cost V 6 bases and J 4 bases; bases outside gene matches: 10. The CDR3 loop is CASRWEGKGADTQYF. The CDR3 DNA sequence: TGTGCCAGTAGATGGGAGGGCAAAGGGGCAGATACGCAGTATTTT.

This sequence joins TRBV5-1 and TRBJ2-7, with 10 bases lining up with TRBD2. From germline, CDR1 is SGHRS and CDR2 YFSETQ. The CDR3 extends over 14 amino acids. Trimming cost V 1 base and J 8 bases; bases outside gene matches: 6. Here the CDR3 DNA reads TGCGCCAGCAGCTTGCCTAGCGGGAGCGGCAAGCAGTACTTC. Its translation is CASSLPSGSGKQYF.

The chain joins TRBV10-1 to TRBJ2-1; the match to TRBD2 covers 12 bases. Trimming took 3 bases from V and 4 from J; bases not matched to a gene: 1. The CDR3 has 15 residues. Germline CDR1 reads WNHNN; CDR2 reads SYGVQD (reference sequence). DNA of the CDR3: TGCGCCAGCAGTGATGGACTAGCGGGATACAATGAGCAGTTCTTC. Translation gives CASSDGLAGYNEQFF.

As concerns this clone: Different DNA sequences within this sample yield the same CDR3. CDR3 in DNA: TGTGCCAGCTCACCCGACAGGGATACTGAAGCTTTCTTT. Translating gives CASSPDRDTEAFF. J is TRBJ1-1 and V is TRBV18; 7 nucleotides line up with TRBD1. Unmatched junction bases numbered 3, after V lost 3 bases and J lost 5 bases. Germline CDR1 KGHSH, CDR2 LQKENI. The CDR3 runs to 13 residues. Using reference TRBV18 and TRBJ1-1 for the parts outside the CDR3, the full variable domain is NAGVMQNPRHLVRRRGQEARLRCSPMKGHSHVYWYRQLPEEGLKFMVYLQKENIIDESGMPKERFSAEFPKEGPSILRIQQVVRGDSAAYFCASSPDRDTEAFFGQGTRLTVV.

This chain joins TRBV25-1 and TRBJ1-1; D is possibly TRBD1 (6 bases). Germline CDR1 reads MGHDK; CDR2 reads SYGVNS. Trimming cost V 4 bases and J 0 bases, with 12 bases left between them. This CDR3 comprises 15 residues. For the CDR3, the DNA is TGTGCCAGCAGTGGACTAGGGGGGGTGAACACTGAAGCTTTCTTT. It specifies CASSGLGGVNTEAFF.

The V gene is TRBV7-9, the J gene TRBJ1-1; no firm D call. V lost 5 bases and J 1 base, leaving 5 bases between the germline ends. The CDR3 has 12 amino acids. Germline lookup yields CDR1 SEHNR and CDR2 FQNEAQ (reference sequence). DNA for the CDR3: TGTGCCAGCAGCCCCTCGAACACTGAAGCTTTCTTT. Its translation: CASSPSNTEAFF.

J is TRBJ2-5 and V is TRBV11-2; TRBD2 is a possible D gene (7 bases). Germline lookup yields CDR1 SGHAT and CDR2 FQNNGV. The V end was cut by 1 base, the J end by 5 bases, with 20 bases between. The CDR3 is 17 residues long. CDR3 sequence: CASSLAQRGGGGETQYF. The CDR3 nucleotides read TGTGCCAGCAGCTTAGCCCAGAGGGGGGGAGGTGGTGAGACCCAGTACTTC.